This entry lists 15 T cell receptor beta chains sequenced from one sample in a study of shared clonotypes between healthy human individuals. TCRdb's table, derived via immunoSEQ multiplex PCR, lists solely in-frame clones and lacks some. The sample includes 2 million to 3 million clones, more than 80% of them seen just once. Sequences were obtained from naive CD4+ T cells sorted from blood. The subset: CD45RA+ positively selected. The receptors stem from a man between 18 and 35 years old in good health.

As for this clone: The sample contains more than one DNA sequence encoding this CDR3. V is TRBV6-5 and J is TRBJ1-5, with TRBD1 as a possible D gene (6 bases). V lost 5 bases and J 0 bases, leaving 8 bases between the germline ends. The germline V gene encodes CDR1 MNHEY and CDR2 SVGAGI. This CDR3 region has 14 residues. The CDR3 spells CASSTDSSNQPQHF. The CDR3 coding sequence is TGTGCCAGCAGTACGGACAGTAGCAATCAGCCCCAGCATTTT.

The rearrangement joins TRBV23-1 to TRBJ2-5, with D hard to call. TRBV23-1 qualifies as an ORF whose function is uncertain. V lost 2 bases and J lost 3, with 10 bases in between. This CDR3 has 14 amino acids. CDR3 sequence reads: CASSQGWAEETQYF. The CDR3 coding sequence is TGCGCCAGCAGTCAAGGTTGGGCAGAAGAGACCCAGTACTTC.

The chain has TRBV29-1 and TRBJ1-1; TRBD1 agrees at 7 bases. This CDR3 has 15 residues. Looked up from germline, CDR1 is SQVTM and CDR2 is ANQGSEA. V was pared by 4 bases and J by 3 bases, with 11 bases of the junction left unmatched. The CDR3 DNA sequence: TGCAGCGTTGGCGGCGTGGGCAGGGGGTACACTGAAGCTTTCTTT. Its protein product is CSVGGVGRGYTEAFF. Complete variable domain (other parts from reference TRBV29-1 and TRBJ1-1): SAVISQKPSRDICQRGTSLTIQCQVDSQVTMMFWYRQQPGQSLTLIATANQGSEATYESGFVIDKFPISRPNLTFSTLTVSNMSPEDSSIYLCSVGGVGRGYTEAFFGQGTRLTVV.

In this sample, this clone turned up once. The chain joins TRBV18 to TRBJ2-7; perhaps TRBD2 as D (6 bases). This CDR3 region has 13 residues. With 3 bases removed from V and 2 bases from J, the gap between germline ends came to 8 bases. The germline V gene has CDR1 KGHSH and CDR2 LQKENI. CDR3 amino acids: CASSPRETYEQYF. The CDR3 coding sequence is TGTGCCAGCTCACCCCGGGAGACCTACGAGCAGTACTTC.

V gene TRBV5-1 combines with J gene TRBJ2-3; 8 bases are a match to TRBD1. CDR1 SGHRS and CDR2 YFSETQ come from the germline V gene. The trim removed 5 bases at V and 0 bases at J, leaving 8 bases unmatched. This CDR3 spans 16 amino acids. In DNA, the CDR3 is TGCGCCAGCAGATTCCAGACAGGGGCTAGCACAGATACGCAGTATTTT. As protein: CASRFQTGASTDTQYF.

This clone was counted once. The genes are TRBV29-1 and TRBJ2-5; D is unclear. Trimming shortened V by 0 bases and J by 3 bases, and 8 bases separated the two germline ends. CDR3 length: 13 residues. Germline V CDR1 and CDR2: SQVTM, ANQGSEA. The CDR3 loop is CSVEDRTKETQYF. For the CDR3, the DNA is TGCAGCGTTGAAGATCGTACCAAAGAGACCCAGTACTTC. Looking up the rest from reference TRBV29-1 and TRBJ2-5 gives the full variable domain: SAVISQKPSRDICQRGTSLTIQCQVDSQVTMMFWYRQQPGQSLTLIATANQGSEATYESGFVIDKFPISRPNLTFSTLTVSNMSPEDSSIYLCSVEDRTKETQYFGPGTRLLVL.

The rearrangement uses TRBV28 and TRBJ1-2; the D is unclear. The CDR3 runs to 13 residues. Germline V gene data show CDR1 as MDHEN and CDR2 as SYDVKM. The V gene lost 5 bases and the J gene lost 4 bases, with 11 bases spanning the gap. The CDR3 DNA is TGTGCCAGCAGTCAACAGCCTCTCTATGGCTACACCTTC. Encoded protein: CASSQQPLYGYTF.

The rearrangement links TRBV11-2 to TRBJ1-2; weak D call: TRBD1 (5 bases). The CDR3 sequence is 15 residues long. Per germline, CDR1 SGHAT and CDR2 FQNNGV. V was trimmed by 3 bases and J by 6 bases, leaving 17 bases between them. For the CDR3, the DNA is TGTGCCAGCAGCTTGATGGGGCCAGGGATGGATGGCTACACCTTC. It translates to CASSLMGPGMDGYTF. The whole variable domain, filled in from reference TRBV11-2 and TRBJ1-2, reads EAGVAQSPRYKIIEKRQSVAFWCNPISGHATLYWYQQILGQGPKLLIQFQNNGVVDDSQLPKDRFSAERLKGVDSTLKIQPAKLEDSAVYLCASSLMGPGMDGYTFGSGTRLTVV.

V usage is TRBV20-1 and J usage is TRBJ2-1; possibly TRBD2 for D (6 bases). The CDR3 spans 11 residues. V gave up 5 bases and J gave up 10 bases, with 12 bases separating them. Germline CDR1 is DFQATT and CDR2 is SNEGSKA (reference sequence). DNA for the CDR3: TGCAGTGCTCCCGGGGCGGGAGAGCAGTTCTTC. Its protein product is CSAPGAGEQFF.

The chain joins TRBV5-1 to TRBJ2-6; 7 bases fit TRBD1. Germline V gives CDR1 SGHRS, CDR2 YFSETQ. V lost 2 bases, J lost 0 bases, and 5 bases stayed unmatched. The CDR3 covers 17 residues. The CDR3 DNA reads TGCGCCAGCAGCTTAACACAGGGGAACTCTGGGGCCAACGTCCTGACTTTC. Encoded protein: CASSLTQGNSGANVLTF. The full variable domain, in which reference TRBV5-1 and TRBJ2-6 provide the parts outside the CDR3, is KAGVTQTPRYLIKTRGQQVTLSCSPISGHRSVSWYQQTPGQGLQFLFEYFSETQRNKGNFPGRFSGRQFSNSRSEMNVSTLELGDSALYLCASSLTQGNSGANVLTFGAGSRLTVL.

This chain joins TRBV7-9 and TRBJ2-7; D call uncertain. Deletions cut 1 base from V and 2 bases from J, with 12 bases between. The length of the CDR3 is 15 residues. Germline-derived CDR1 and CDR2 are SEHNR and FQNEAQ (reference sequence). The CDR3 is CASSLVSAFTYEQYF. For the CDR3, the DNA is TGTGCCAGCAGCTTAGTTTCGGCGTTCACCTACGAGCAGTACTTC.

This chain uses TRBV4-1 with TRBJ1-1, with D uncertain. The CDR3 has 12 amino acids. V dropped 6 bases and J dropped 11 bases, with 16 bases sitting between them. Germline assignment: CDR1 MGHRA and CDR2 YSYEKL. The CDR3 region has the DNA TGCGCCAGCAGTGAAACCGACACACGGGCTTTCTTT. Translation gives CASSETDTRAFF.

Comments on this clone: The identical CDR3 is also encoded by other nucleotide sequences in the sample. The V gene is TRBV7-2, the J gene TRBJ2-3; TRBD2 might be the D (6 bases). The CDR3 length is 14 residues. Trimming pared 3 bases from V and 0 bases from J, leaving 7 bases between. Germline CDR1 is SGHTA and CDR2 is FQGNSA. CDR3 coding DNA: TGTGCCAGCAGCTTGAGCGGGAGCACAGATACGCAGTATTTT. Amino acids: CASSLSGSTDTQYF.

The chain recombines TRBV4-1 with TRBJ2-3; 9 bases line up with TRBD2. CDR3 size: 18 residues. After removal of 0 bases from V and 0 bases from J, the junction contained 7 bases not matched to a gene. Looked up from germline, CDR1 is MGHRA and CDR2 is YSYEKL. CDR3 bases: TGCGCCAGCAGCCAAGATCGTACTAGCGGGCCGAGCACAGATACGCAGTATTTT. Translating it yields CASSQDRTSGPSTDTQYF.

The V gene is TRBV29-1, the J gene TRBJ2-7; 7 positions match TRBD1. The trim removed 4 bases at V and 3 bases at J, leaving 6 bases unmatched. The CDR3 is made up of 13 amino acids. Per germline, CDR1 SQVTM and CDR2 ANQGSEA. In DNA, the CDR3 is TGCAGCGTTGTTCGGACAGGAATCTACGAGCAGTACTTC. Its translation is CSVVRTGIYEQYF.